The 29 T cell receptor beta chains listed next were all sequenced from one sample in a study of cytomegalovirus exposure and HLA in healthy donors (TCRdb year 2017). The method was the immunoSEQ multiplex PCR assay. The multiplex PCR relied on a mix of 60 forward primers for TCR Vbeta segments and 13 reverse primers for TCR Jbeta segments. In TCRdb, the immuneACCESS table is reduced to in-frame sequences with V and J assigned. These tables do not hold every clone; where another copy was compared, an unresolved V gene accounts for under half, and the others remain unexplained. Counted in this sample were around 190,000 clones; around 81% of them appeared once. The ten top clones hold more than 5% of the sample. The sequencing sample was made of PBMCs. Receptors were obtained from a man aged 35 to 55 in good health and CMV-seronegative.

The chain couples TRBV27 to TRBJ2-1; 10 nucleotides match TRBD2. The CDR3 is 15 amino acids. CDR1 is MNHEY, CDR2 SMNVEV, per germline (reference sequence). V lost 6 bases, J lost 7 bases, and 9 bases stayed unmatched. The CDR3 loop reads CASSQGLAGANEQFF. DNA for the CDR3: TGTGCCAGCAGCCAGGGGCTAGCGGGGGCAAATGAGCAGTTCTTC.

The gene calls are TRBV5-1 and TRBJ1-1, with D unresolved. CDR1 is SGHRS, CDR2 YFSETQ, per germline. Trimming removed 4 bases from V and 0 bases from J, with 7 bases in between. The CDR3 is made up of 13 amino acids. The CDR3 nucleotides are TGCGCCAGCAGCCGACAAATGAACACTGAAGCTTTCTTT. Translated: CASSRQMNTEAFF.

This chain connects TRBV4-1 to TRBJ2-5, with D tentatively TRBD1 (6 bases). The ends were cut back, 0 bases at V and 5 bases at J, with 16 bases in the middle. Germline lookup yields CDR1 MGHRA and CDR2 YSYEKL. This CDR3 has 16 amino acids. The chain's CDR3 is CASSQDWDTLVETQYF. The CDR3 region has the DNA TGCGCCAGCAGCCAAGATTGGGACACGTTGGTGGAGACCCAGTACTTC.

The chain joins TRBV7-3 to TRBJ2-2; 10 nucleotides match TRBD1. CDR1 and CDR2 (germline): SGHTA, FQGTGA. Trimming at V came to 4 bases and at J to 7 bases, leaving 3 bases not matched to a gene. This CDR3 spans 14 amino acids. In nucleotides, the CDR3 is TGTGCCAGCAGCTCAGGGACAGGGGTCGGGGAGCTGTTTTTT. It specifies CASSSGTGVGELFF.

This sequence joins TRBV27 and TRBJ2-3; TRBD2 is a possible D gene (5 bases). CDR3 length: 13 residues. V was shortened by 3 bases and J by 4 bases, with 8 bases between the two germline ends. CDR1 and CDR2 (germline): MNHEY, SMNVEV (reference sequence). The CDR3 nucleotides read TGTGCCAGCAGTTTCGCGGGCCCAGATACGCAGTATTTT. Translation gives CASSFAGPDTQYF.

V and J are TRBV1 and TRBJ2-3; the table's D gene call, TRBD2, was not cross checked with the DNA. TRBV1 is described as a pseudogene. The CDR3 is 16 residues long. DNA for the CDR3: TGCACCAGCAGCCAAGATCGGCGGGTCTCCACAGATACGCAGTATTTT. Its protein is CTSSQDRRVSTDTQYF.

The rearrangement joins TRBV7-2 to TRBJ1-2; weak D call: TRBD1 (5 bases). The CDR3 is 12 amino acids. Germline values: CDR1 SGHTA, CDR2 FQGNSA. V was cut by 1 base and J by 8 bases, with 8 bases left in between. In DNA form, the CDR3 reads TGTGCCAGCAGCTTAGACCCAGGGGGCTACACCTTC. Encoded protein: CASSLDPGGYTF.

The rearrangement uses TRBV30 and TRBJ1-2; possibly TRBD1 for D (5 bases). Germline CDR1 is GTSNPN and CDR2 is SVGIG (reference sequence). V was clipped by 0 bases and J by 8 bases, with 19 bases between them. The CDR3 runs to 15 residues. The CDR3 here is CAWSVNKLTGYGYTF. The CDR3 nucleotides are TGTGCCTGGAGTGTAAATAAGTTAACAGGATACGGCTACACCTTC.

About this clone: The sample carries other DNA sequences with the same CDR3. The chain has TRBV5-4 and TRBJ2-1, with 8 bases lining up with TRBD2. Trimming removed 4 bases from V and 3 bases from J; junction bases left unmatched: 6. Looked up from germline, CDR1 is SGHNT and CDR2 is YYREEE (reference sequence). The CDR3 contains 15 residues. CDR3 nucleotides: TGTGCCAGCAGCCGGCCGGGGGGGAGCTACAATGAGCAGTTCTTC. This gives the protein CASSRPGGSYNEQFF.

The rearrangement uses TRBV11-2 and TRBJ1-1; tentative D call: TRBD1 (5 bases). CDR1 SGHAT and CDR2 FQNNGV come from the germline V gene. The CDR3 sequence is 14 residues long. Trimming stripped 6 bases from V and 6 bases from J, with 17 bases between. CDR3 sequence: CASSPQGAGAEAFF. DNA of the CDR3: TGTGCCAGCAGTCCTCAAGGGGCTGGGGCTGAAGCTTTCTTT. The full variable domain, in which reference TRBV11-2 and TRBJ1-1 provide the parts outside the CDR3, is EAGVAQSPRYKIIEKRQSVAFWCNPISGHATLYWYQQILGQGPKLLIQFQNNGVVDDSQLPKDRFSAERLKGVDSTLKIQPAKLEDSAVYLCASSPQGAGAEAFFGQGTRLTVV.

The J gene is TRBJ1-3, the V gene TRBV5-5; 7 nucleotides line up with TRBD1. The CDR3 is 14 residues long. The germline V gene has CDR1 SGHKS and CDR2 YYEKEE (reference sequence). The J segment lost 7 bases and the V segment lost 2 bases, leaving 6 bases of the junction unmatched. The CDR3 here is CASSLGQDINTIYF. In DNA form, the CDR3 reads TGTGCCAGCAGCTTAGGACAGGATATCAACACCATATATTTT.

The V and J genes are TRBV25-1 and TRBJ1-2; D is unclear. From germline, CDR1 is MGHDK and CDR2 SYGVNS. This CDR3 is 13 amino acids long. The V and J ends lost 1 base and 6 bases respectively, with 9 bases between them. Here the CDR3 reads CASSESAGDGYTF. The CDR3 DNA follows: TGTGCCAGCAGTGAATCGGCCGGAGATGGCTACACCTTC.

V usage is TRBV20-1 and J usage is TRBJ1-1; D perhaps matches TRBD1 (5 bases). From germline, CDR1 is DFQATT and CDR2 SNEGSKA (reference sequence). V was trimmed by 8 bases and J by 7 bases, leaving 14 bases between them. This CDR3 is 11 amino acids long. The DNA for the CDR3 is TGCAGTCCTCAGGGAGGAGTTGAAGCTTTCTTT. It codes for CSPQGGVEAFF.

The CDR3 reads CASSPRSGGNQPQHF. The CDR3 region has the DNA TGTGCCAGCAGCCCCCGCTCAGGGGGCAATCAGCCCCAGCATTTT. The chain couples TRBV5-6 to TRBJ1-5, with D possibly being TRBD1 (6 bases). The ends were cut back, 4 bases at V and 2 bases at J, with 13 bases in the middle. The CDR3 length is 15 residues. In germline, CDR1 is SGHDT, CDR2 YYEEEE. The full variable domain, rest sourced from reference TRBV5-6 and TRBJ1-5, is DAGVTQSPTHLIKTRGQQVTLRCSPKSGHDTVSWYQQALGQGPQFIFQYYEEEERQRGNFPDRFSGHQFPNYSSELNVNALLLGDSALYLCASSPRSGGNQPQHFGDGTRLSIL.

The chain couples TRBV30 to TRBJ1-2; TRBD1 matches at 11 bases. The V and J ends lost 4 bases and 5 bases, in that order; junction bases with no gene match: 12. Germline CDR1 is GTSNPN and CDR2 is SVGIG (reference sequence). The CDR3 totals 16 residues. CDR3: CAWTRDRGFRSYGYTF. The CDR3 coding sequence is TGTGCCTGGACCCGGGACAGGGGGTTTCGATCGTATGGCTACACCTTC.

The genes are TRBV7-8 and TRBJ2-3; possibly TRBD2 for D (7 bases). The CDR3 totals 18 residues. Germline lookup yields CDR1 SGHVS and CDR2 FQNEAQ. V lost 4 bases and J lost 1, with 21 bases in between. The CDR3 protein is CASSWDLGGALGTDTQYF. Written as DNA, the CDR3 is TGTGCCAGCAGCTGGGACTTGGGGGGGGCCCTGGGCACAGATACGCAGTATTTT.

The chain joins TRBV2 to TRBJ1-1; TRBD1 might be the D (5 bases). The CDR3 totals 12 residues. Germline CDR1 reads SNHLY; CDR2 reads FYNNEI. V was trimmed by 3 bases and J by 4 bases, leaving 6 bases between them. The CDR3 region has the DNA TGTGCCAGCAGTGAGGGGGGCACTGAAGCTTTCTTT. Translating it yields CASSEGGTEAFF.

This clone turned up a few times. The rearrangement links TRBV11-2 to TRBJ2-7; TRBD1 matches at 9 bases. Trimming cost V 2 bases and J 1 base; bases outside gene matches: 3. The CDR3 has 15 residues. Germline V gene data show CDR1 as SGHAT and CDR2 as FQNNGV. This chain's CDR3 is CASSLTGTGSYEQYF. The CDR3 bases are TGTGCCAGCAGCTTAACCGGGACAGGGTCCTACGAGCAGTACTTC.

The chain joins TRBV4-3 to TRBJ2-3; D not resolved. Germline CDR1 is LGHNA and CDR2 is YSLEER. The CDR3 covers 16 residues. The ends were cut back, 1 base at V and 3 bases at J, with 14 bases in the middle. CDR3 sequence (DNA): TGCGCCAGCAGCCAAGGGAGTGACCACGGGACAGATACGCAGTATTTT. Translating it yields CASSQGSDHGTDTQYF.

This clone was observed a single time. V gene TRBV6-6 combines with J gene TRBJ2-7; 7 positions match TRBD2. The trim removed 6 bases at V and 3 bases at J, leaving 11 bases unmatched. The CDR3 has 15 residues. Germline values: CDR1 MNHNY, CDR2 SVGAGI (reference sequence). The DNA for the CDR3 is TGTGCCAGCAGCGATACCGTCAGCGGGATCTACGAGCAGTACTTC. It is translated as CASSDTVSGIYEQYF.

The V and J genes are TRBV4-1 and TRBJ1-3; D is uncertain. Trimming removed 1 base at V and 0 bases at J, with 4 bases between. The CDR3 loop spans 14 amino acids. CDR1 and CDR2 (germline): MGHRA, YSYEKL. CDR3 residues: CASSQGSSGNTIYF. The CDR3 nucleotides read TGCGCCAGCAGCCAAGGGAGCTCTGGAAACACCATATATTTT.

The chain combines TRBV29-1 with TRBJ2-7; D may be TRBD1 (6 bases). Germline CDR1 reads SQVTM; CDR2 reads ANQGSEA. This CDR3 has 13 amino acids. V was pared by 4 bases and J by 5 bases, with 15 bases between. The CDR3 sequence is CSVGRGQRDEQYF. Here the CDR3 DNA reads TGCAGCGTTGGTCGTGGACAGAGGGACGAGCAGTACTTC.

This sequence joins TRBV2 and TRBJ2-5, with 9 bases fitting TRBD2. Germline CDR1 and CDR2: SNHLY and FYNNEI. J was trimmed by 4 bases and V by 6 bases; bases with no gene match: 6. The CDR3 is 14 amino acids. In nucleotides, the CDR3 is TGTGCCAGCAGAAGTGGACTAGCGAGAGAGACCCAGTACTTC. Its translation: CASRSGLARETQYF. Full variable domain (rest looked up from reference TRBV2 and TRBJ2-5): EPEVTQTPSHQVTQMGQEVILRCVPISNHLYFYWYRQILGQKVEFLVSFYNNEISEKSEIFDDQFSVERPDGSNFTLKIRSTKLEDSAMYFCASRSGLARETQYFGPGTRLLVL.

This clone was observed once. The chain links TRBV5-4 to TRBJ2-3; the D gene is possibly TRBD2 (5 bases). The germline gives CDR1 SGHNT, CDR2 YYREEE (reference sequence). The CDR3 is 17 amino acids. The V end lost 4 bases, the J end lost 12 bases, and 30 bases lay between the germline ends. The CDR3 DNA is TGTGCCAGCAGCCAGAAACCGGGGAGTCTACAAGTAACAAGTCAGTATTTT. Protein product: CASSQKPGSLQVTSQYF.

The chain joins TRBV7-2 to TRBJ1-1; possibly TRBD1 for D (5 bases). The V end lost 4 bases, the J end lost 4 bases, and 13 bases lay between the germline ends. Germline loops: CDR1 SGHTA, CDR2 FQGNSA. The CDR3 covers 14 residues. The CDR3 sequence: CASSSTLQGTEAFF. The CDR3 DNA follows: TGTGCCAGCAGCTCCACCCTCCAGGGCACTGAAGCTTTCTTT.

The chain couples TRBV4-3 to TRBJ2-3; D remains ambiguous. The CDR3 spans 13 residues. The ends were cut back, 2 bases at V and 8 bases at J, with 11 bases in the middle. Per the germline V gene, CDR1 is LGHNA and CDR2 is YSLEER. The CDR3 nucleotides are TGCGCCAGCAGCCAATATTCACAAAGTACGCAGTATTTT. Protein: CASSQYSQSTQYF.

This rearrangement joins TRBV11-2 to TRBJ2-4; the D gene is possibly TRBD2 (6 bases). Germline V gene sequence: CDR1 SGHAT, CDR2 FQNNGV. CDR3 length equals 12 residues. V was clipped by 5 bases and J by 6 bases, with 8 bases between them. The DNA for the CDR3 is TGTGCCAGCAGCACAGCGGGAAACATTCAGTACTTC. Translated, it gives CASSTAGNIQYF.

V and J are TRBV11-2 and TRBJ2-1; possible D gene TRBD2, 5 bases. The CDR3 sequence is 13 residues long. V lost 2 bases, J lost 10 bases, and 12 bases lay in between. Germline V CDR1 and CDR2: SGHAT, FQNNGV. This CDR3 reads CASSLLTSVEQFF. The CDR3 DNA reads TGTGCCAGCAGCTTACTCACTAGTGTCGAGCAGTTCTTC.

The chain uses TRBV7-3 and TRBJ2-7, with 8 bases that match TRBD2. The CDR3 runs 16 residues. The germline gives CDR1 SGHTA, CDR2 FQGTGA. Trimming removed 0 bases from V and 1 base from J; junction bases left unmatched: 5. The CDR3 sequence: CASSLTGVAGSYEQYF. The CDR3 DNA reads TGTGCCAGCAGCTTAACTGGCGTAGCGGGATCCTACGAGCAGTACTTC. Full variable domain (outside the CDR3, taken from reference TRBV7-3 and TRBJ2-7): GAGVSQTPSNKVTEKGKYVELRCDPISGHTALYWYRQSLGQGPEFLIYFQGTGAADDSGLPNDRFFAVRPEGSVSTLKIQRTERGDSAVYLCASSLTGVAGSYEQYFGPGTRLTVT.